Listed below are T cell receptor beta chains from one sample, sequenced in a study of neurological immune-mediated disorders. TCRdb analysed the 5' RACE reads with MiXCR anew, one entry per CDR3 protein. In the table there are 40,000 to 50,000 distinct CDR3 sequences, 2.5% of which are singletons. Sequenced input: PBMCs. The source of these receptors is a young man with multiple sclerosis. Each CDR3 is given with its conserved first and last residue.

V: TRBV5-1
J: TRBJ2-1
CDR3: CASSTSNSYNEQFF

V: TRBV11-1
J: TRBJ1-1
CDR3: CASSFLAVRGRDTEAFF

V: TRBV10-2
J: TRBJ1-4
CDR3: CASRDSLNEKLFF

V: TRBV5-5
J: TRBJ2-2
CDR3: CASSLAWTSGNTGELFF

V: TRBV20-1
J: TRBJ1-6
CDR3: CSAREPGQSSPLHF

V: TRBV9
J: TRBJ2-7
CDR3: CASSVGGRTGGSVYEQYF

V: TRBV9
J: TRBJ2-4
CDR3: CASSVGGFSRAGGKAKNIQYF

V: TRBV5-1
J: TRBJ2-1
CDR3: CASSWASGSGIEQFF

V: TRBV5-6
J: TRBJ1-1
CDR3: CASSFAGFVNTEAFF

V: TRBV6-5
J: TRBJ2-2
CDR3: CASSYSRGELFF

V: TRBV18
J: TRBJ2-5
CDR3: CASSPRLGTEETQYF

V: TRBV3-1
J: TRBJ1-1
CDR3: CASSRGRQGNTEAFF

V: TRBV5-1
J: TRBJ2-3
CDR3: CASSLAYGTDTQYF

V: TRBV5-1
J: TRBJ1-1
CDR3: CASSLASPPVNTEAFF

V: TRBV20-1
J: TRBJ2-7
CDR3: CSARSSDAYSYEQYF

V: TRBV6-5
J: TRBJ2-2
CDR3: CASSYSNNRGAGELFF

V: TRBV3-1
J: TRBJ1-1
CDR3: CASSDSFGTGGFF

V: TRBV20-1
J: TRBJ2-7
CDR3: CSARGVQDSGNYF

V: TRBV20-1
J: TRBJ1-1
CDR3: CSATQRDTEAFF

V: TRBV5-1
J: TRBJ1-2
CDR3: CASNTGTSNYGYTF

V: TRBV20-1
J: TRBJ1-4
CDR3: CSASPGTGDEKLFF

V: TRBV6-1
J: TRBJ1-4
CDR3: CASSYSTTTNEKLFF

V: TRBV20-1
J: TRBJ2-2
CDR3: CSAGRLAGTGELFF